This T cell receptor (beta chain) emerged from a study of blood T cell repertoires in COVID-19. The wider study: Italy, Spain and the United States were the sources of the convalescent and acute COVID-19 samples.

The method was immunoSEQ multiplex PCR; TCRdb's version includes in-frame clones alone and lacks a portion of them. The sample holds around 250,000 clones, approximately 90% seen once. Germline CDR1 and CDR2: SEHNR and FQNEAQ (reference sequence). V lost 6 bases and J lost 1; bases outside the gene matches: 6. The length of the CDR3 is 15 residues. V gene TRBV7-9 combines with J gene TRBJ2-1; 7 bases match TRBD2. The receptor was isolated from a man aged 18 to 30 with active or convalescent COVID-19. The sample consisted of peripheral blood. CDR3 residues: CASSQAGSSYNEQFF. In DNA, the CDR3 is TGTGCCAGCAGTCAAGCGGGGAGTTCCTACAATGAGCAGTTCTTC.